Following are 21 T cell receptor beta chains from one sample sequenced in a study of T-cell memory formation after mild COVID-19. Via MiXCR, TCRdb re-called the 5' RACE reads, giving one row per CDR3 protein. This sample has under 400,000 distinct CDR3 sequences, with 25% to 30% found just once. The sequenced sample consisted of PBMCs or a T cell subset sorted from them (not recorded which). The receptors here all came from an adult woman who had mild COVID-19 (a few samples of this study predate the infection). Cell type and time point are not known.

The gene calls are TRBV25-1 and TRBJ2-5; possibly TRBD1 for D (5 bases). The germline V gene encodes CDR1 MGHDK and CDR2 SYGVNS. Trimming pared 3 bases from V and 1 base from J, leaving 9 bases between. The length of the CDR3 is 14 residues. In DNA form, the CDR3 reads TGTGCCAGCAGTGATCCCAGGGTCCAAGAGACCCAGTACTTC. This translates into CASSDPRVQETQYF.

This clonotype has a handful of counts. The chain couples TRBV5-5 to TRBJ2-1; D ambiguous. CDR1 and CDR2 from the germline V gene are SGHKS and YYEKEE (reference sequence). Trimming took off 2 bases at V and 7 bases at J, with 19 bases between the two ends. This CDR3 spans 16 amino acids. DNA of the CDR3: TGTGCCAGCAGCTTTCTCATAATCGTAATAGGGAATGAGCAGTTCTTC. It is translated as CASSFLIIVIGNEQFF.

The CDR3 DNA reads as TGCGCCAGCAGCCAAGCGGGACTAGCTACAGATACGCAGTATTTT. Its translation is CASSQAGLATDTQYF. The chain joins TRBV5-1 to TRBJ2-3; TRBD2 agrees at 9 bases. The CDR3 extends over 15 amino acids. The V and J ends lost 4 bases and 3 bases, in that order; junction bases with no gene match: 6. Germline-derived CDR1 and CDR2 are SGHRS and YFSETQ.

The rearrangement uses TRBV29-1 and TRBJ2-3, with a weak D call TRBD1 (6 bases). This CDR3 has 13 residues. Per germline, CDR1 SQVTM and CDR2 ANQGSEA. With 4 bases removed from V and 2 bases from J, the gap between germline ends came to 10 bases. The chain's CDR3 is CSVGQATTDTQYF. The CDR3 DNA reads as TGCAGCGTTGGACAGGCGACCACAGATACGCAGTATTTT.

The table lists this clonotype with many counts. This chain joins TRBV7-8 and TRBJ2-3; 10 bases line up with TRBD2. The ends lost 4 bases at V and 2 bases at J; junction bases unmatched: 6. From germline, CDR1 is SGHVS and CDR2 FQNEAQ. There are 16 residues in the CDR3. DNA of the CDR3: TGTGCCAGCAGCTGGACAGCGGGGGGGATCACAGATACGCAGTATTTT. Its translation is CASSWTAGGITDTQYF.

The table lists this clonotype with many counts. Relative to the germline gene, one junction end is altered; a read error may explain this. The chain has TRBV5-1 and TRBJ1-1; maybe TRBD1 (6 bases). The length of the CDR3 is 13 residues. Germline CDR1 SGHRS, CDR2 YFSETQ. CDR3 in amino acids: CASSLDRNTEAFF. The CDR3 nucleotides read TGTGCCAGCAGCTTGGACAGGAACACTGAAGCTTTCTTT.

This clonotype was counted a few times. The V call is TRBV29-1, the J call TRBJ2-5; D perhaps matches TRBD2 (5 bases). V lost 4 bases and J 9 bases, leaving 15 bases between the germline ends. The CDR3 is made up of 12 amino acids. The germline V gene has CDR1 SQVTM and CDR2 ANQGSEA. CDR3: CSVGAATGAQYF. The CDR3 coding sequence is TGCAGCGTTGGAGCGGCCACTGGGGCCCAGTACTTC.

The CDR3 DNA reads as TGTGCCAGCAGTTTAGGACATACCTACGAGCAGTACTTC. The encoded protein is CASSLGHTYEQYF. The V call is TRBV12-3 or TRBV12-4, the J call TRBJ2-7; D not resolved. The V end was cut by 1 base, the J end by 2 bases, with 6 bases between. The CDR3 sequence is 13 residues long.

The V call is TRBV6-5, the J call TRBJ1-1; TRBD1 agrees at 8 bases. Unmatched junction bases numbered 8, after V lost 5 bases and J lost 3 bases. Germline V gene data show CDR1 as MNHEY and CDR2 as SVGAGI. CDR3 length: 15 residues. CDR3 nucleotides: TGTGCCAGCAGTAGGACAGGGACCACCTACACTGAAGCTTTCTTT. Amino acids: CASSRTGTTYTEAFF.

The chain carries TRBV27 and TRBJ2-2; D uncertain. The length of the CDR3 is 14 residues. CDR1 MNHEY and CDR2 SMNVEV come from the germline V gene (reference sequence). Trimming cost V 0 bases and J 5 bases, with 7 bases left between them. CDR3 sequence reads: CASSLSAVTGELFF. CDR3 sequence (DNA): TGTGCCAGCAGTTTATCGGCGGTAACCGGGGAGCTGTTTTTT.

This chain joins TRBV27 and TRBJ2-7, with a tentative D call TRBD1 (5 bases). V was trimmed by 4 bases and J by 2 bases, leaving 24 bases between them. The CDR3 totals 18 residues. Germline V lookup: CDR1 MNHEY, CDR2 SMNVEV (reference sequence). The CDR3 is CASSSTSNWGRSAYEQYF. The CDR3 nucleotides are TGTGCCAGCAGTTCGACCTCAAATTGGGGCAGGTCGGCCTACGAGCAGTACTTC.

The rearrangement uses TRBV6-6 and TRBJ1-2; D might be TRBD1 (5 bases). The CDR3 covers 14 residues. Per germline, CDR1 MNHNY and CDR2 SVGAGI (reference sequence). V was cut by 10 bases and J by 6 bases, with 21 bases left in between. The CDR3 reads CAINSYPQGDGYTF. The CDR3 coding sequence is TGTGCCATCAACAGTTACCCCCAGGGTGATGGCTACACCTTC.

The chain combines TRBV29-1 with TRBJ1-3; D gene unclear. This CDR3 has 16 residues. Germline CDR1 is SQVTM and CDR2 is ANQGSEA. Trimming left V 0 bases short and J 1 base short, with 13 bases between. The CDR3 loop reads CSVEEGSLESGNTIYF. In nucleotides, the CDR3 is TGCAGCGTTGAAGAGGGGTCCCTGGAATCTGGAAACACCATATATTTT.

CDR3 in DNA: TGCAGCGTTGCCGGCATGAAACATGGGGCCAACGTCCTGACTTTC. Translated, it gives CSVAGMKHGANVLTF. The rearrangement joins TRBV29-1 to TRBJ2-6, with no clear D. CDR3 length equals 15 residues. Per germline, CDR1 SQVTM and CDR2 ANQGSEA. V lost 4 bases and J lost 3, with 13 bases in between.

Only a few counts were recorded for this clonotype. CDR3 coding DNA: TGCGCCAGCAGCCGGAGGGGGAACACTGAAGCTTTCTTT. It specifies CASSRRGNTEAFF. The rearrangement links TRBV5-1 to TRBJ1-1, with D perhaps matching TRBD1 (5 bases). This CDR3 is built from 13 residues. The germline V gene encodes CDR1 SGHRS and CDR2 YFSETQ. The V end was cut by 4 bases, the J end by 1 base, with 8 bases between.

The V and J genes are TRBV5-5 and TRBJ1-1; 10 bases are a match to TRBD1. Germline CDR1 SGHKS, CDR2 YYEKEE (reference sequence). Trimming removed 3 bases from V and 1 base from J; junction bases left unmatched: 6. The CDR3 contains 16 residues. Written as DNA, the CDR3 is TGTGCCAGCAGCTGGGACAGGGGACCCCCGAACACTGAAGCTTTCTTT. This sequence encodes CASSWDRGPPNTEAFF.

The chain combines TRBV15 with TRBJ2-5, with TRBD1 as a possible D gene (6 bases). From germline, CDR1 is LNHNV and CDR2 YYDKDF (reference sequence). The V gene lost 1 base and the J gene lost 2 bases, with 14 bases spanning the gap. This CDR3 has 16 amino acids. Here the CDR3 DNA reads TGTGCCACCAGCAGAGTGGGGGCAGGGGCGCAAGAGACCCAGTACTTC. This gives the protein CATSRVGAGAQETQYF.

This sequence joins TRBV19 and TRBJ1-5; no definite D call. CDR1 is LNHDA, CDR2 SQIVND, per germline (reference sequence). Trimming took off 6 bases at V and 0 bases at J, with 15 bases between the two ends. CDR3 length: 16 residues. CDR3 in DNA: TGTGCCAGTAGCACCACTTGGGGAGATAGCAATCAGCCCCAGCATTTT. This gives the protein CASSTTWGDSNQPQHF.

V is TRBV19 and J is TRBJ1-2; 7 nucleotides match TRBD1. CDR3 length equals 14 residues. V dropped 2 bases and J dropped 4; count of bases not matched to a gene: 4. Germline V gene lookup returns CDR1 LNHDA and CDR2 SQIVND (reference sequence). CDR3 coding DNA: TGTGCCAGTAGTATACAGGGGGATGCCTATGGCTACACCTTC. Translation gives CASSIQGDAYGYTF.

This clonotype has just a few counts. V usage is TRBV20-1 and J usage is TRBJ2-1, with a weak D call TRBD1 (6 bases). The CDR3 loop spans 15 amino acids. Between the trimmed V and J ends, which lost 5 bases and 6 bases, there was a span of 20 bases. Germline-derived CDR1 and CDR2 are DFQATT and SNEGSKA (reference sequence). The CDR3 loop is CSAPDPSRGRNEQFF. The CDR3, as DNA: TGCAGTGCTCCCGACCCGTCCAGGGGACGCAATGAGCAGTTCTTC.

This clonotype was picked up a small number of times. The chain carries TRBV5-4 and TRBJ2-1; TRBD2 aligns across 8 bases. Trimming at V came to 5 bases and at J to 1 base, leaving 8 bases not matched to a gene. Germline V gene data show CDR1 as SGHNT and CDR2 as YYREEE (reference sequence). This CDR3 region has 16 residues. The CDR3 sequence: CASRNLAGGSYNEQFF. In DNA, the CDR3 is TGTGCCAGCAGAAATCTAGCGGGTGGGTCCTACAATGAGCAGTTCTTC.